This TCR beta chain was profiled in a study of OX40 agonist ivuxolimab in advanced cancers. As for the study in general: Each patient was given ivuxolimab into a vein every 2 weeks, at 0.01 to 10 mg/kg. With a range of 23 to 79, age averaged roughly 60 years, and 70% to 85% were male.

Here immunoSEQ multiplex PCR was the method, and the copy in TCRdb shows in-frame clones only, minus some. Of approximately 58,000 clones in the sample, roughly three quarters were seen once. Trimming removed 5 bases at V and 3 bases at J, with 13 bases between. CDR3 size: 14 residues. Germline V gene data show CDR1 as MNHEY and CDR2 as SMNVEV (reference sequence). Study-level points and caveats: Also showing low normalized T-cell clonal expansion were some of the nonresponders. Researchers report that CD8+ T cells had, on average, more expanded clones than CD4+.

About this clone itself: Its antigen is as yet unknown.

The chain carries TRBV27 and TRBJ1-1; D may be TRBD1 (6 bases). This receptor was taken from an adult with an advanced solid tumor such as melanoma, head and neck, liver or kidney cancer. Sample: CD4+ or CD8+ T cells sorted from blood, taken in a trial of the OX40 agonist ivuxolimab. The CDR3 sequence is CASSTGTVYTEAFF. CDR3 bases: TGTGCCAGCAGTACAGGGACGGTATACACTGAAGCTTTCTTT.